The present entry profiles one T cell receptor beta chain with its context. Its antigen is unknown. This sample stems from a study of cytomegalovirus exposure and HLA in healthy donors. Sampled while nominally healthy, donors likely had unrecorded immune exposures. The PCR was carried out with 60 Vbeta primers and 13 Jbeta primers. Sequencing was performed with immunoSEQ multiplex PCR; in TCRdb, only in-frame clones are kept and a portion is missing. The sample lists some 180,000 clones; approximately 70% were seen once. Deletions cut 4 bases from V and 2 bases from J, with 12 bases between. The CDR3 extends over 14 amino acids. The germline V gene has CDR1 ENHRY and CDR2 SYGVKD. Study-wide findings and caveats: Researchers reportedly found TCR beta sequences accurately predicted most subjects' HLA-A and HLA-B alleles.

The source of this sequence is a woman aged 25-40 years in good health and CMV-seronegative. The chain combines TRBV10-3 with TRBJ2-7, with TRBD1 as a possible D gene (6 bases). Sequencing was done on a sample of PBMCs. CDR3 loop: CAISGADRTYEQYF. The CDR3 bases are TGTGCCATCAGTGGCGCTGACAGGACCTACGAGCAGTACTTC.